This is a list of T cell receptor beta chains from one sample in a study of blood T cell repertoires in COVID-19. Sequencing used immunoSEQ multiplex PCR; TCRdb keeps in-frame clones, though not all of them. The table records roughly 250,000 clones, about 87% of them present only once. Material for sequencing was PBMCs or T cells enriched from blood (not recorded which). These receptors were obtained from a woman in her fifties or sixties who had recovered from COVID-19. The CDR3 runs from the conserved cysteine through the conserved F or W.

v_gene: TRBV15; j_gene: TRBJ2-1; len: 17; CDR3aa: CATRPSRVKRENNEQFF
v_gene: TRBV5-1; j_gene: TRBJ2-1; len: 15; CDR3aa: CASSLTSSSYNEQFF
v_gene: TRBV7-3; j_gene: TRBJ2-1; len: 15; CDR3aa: CASSPTSGSYNEQFF
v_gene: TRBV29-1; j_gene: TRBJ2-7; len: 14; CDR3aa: CSVEEAGPSYEQYF
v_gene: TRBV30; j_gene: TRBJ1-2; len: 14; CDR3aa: CAWSVPGMGYGYTF
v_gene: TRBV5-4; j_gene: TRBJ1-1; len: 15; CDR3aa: CASSRQGIKNTEAFF
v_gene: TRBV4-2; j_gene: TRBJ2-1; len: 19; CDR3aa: CASSQGPGGSRNSWDEQFF
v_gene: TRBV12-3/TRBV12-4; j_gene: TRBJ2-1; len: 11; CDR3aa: CASSFGPEQFF
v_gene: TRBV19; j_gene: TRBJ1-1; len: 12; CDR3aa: CASSDRNTEAFF
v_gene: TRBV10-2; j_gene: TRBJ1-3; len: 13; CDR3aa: CASSELVANTIYF
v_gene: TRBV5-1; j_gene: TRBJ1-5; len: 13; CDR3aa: CASSLDLQQPQHF
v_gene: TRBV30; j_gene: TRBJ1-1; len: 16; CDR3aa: CAWSRGRAFMNTEAFF
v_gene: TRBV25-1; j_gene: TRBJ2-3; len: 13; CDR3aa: CASALRVEDTQYF
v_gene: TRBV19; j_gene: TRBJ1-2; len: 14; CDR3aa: CASSIAQGGRGYTF
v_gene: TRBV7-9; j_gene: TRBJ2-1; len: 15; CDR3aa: CASSLQAGSINEQFF
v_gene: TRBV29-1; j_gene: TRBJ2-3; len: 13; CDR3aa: CSVRPGGADTQYF
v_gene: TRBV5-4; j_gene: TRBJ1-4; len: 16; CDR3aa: CASSLGGSATNEKLFF
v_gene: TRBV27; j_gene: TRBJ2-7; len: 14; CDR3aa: CASSLGQATYEQYF
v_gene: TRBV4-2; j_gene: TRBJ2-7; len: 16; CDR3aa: CASSRPKAGDSYEQYF
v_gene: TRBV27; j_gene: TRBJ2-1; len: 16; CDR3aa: CASSSRLAGGYNEQFF
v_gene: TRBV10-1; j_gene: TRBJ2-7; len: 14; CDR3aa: CANLLAGELHEQYF
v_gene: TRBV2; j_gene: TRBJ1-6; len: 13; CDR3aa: CASSVDRDSPLHF
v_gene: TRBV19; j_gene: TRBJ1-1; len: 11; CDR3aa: CASRKQAEAFF
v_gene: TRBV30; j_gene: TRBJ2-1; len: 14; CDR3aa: CAWEAGVGIDEQFF
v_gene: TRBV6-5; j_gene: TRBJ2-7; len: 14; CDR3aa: CASSVVDRGYEQYF
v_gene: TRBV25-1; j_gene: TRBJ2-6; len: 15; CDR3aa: CASSDPSSGANVLTF
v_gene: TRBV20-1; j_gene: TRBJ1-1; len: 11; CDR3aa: CSVDPGTEAFF
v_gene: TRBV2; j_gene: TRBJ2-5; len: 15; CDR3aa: CASSAGLEGQETQYF
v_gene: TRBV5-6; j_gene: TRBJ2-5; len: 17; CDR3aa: CASTLGGGVKAIETQYF
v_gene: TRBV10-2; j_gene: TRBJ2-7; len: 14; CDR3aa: CASSDLFGSSEQYF
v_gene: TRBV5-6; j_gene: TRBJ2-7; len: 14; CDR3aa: CASSFFGGSYEQYF
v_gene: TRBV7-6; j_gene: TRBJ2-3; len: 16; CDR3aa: CASSIPPSGSTDTQYF
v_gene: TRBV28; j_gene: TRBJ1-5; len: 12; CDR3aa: CASRTGDQPQHF
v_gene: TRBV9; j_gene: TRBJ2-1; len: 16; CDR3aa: CASSVERGSTYNEQFF
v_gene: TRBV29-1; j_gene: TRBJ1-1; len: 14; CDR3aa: CSVGLLRADTEAFF
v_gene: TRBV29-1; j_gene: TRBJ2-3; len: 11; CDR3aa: CSGFGADTQYF
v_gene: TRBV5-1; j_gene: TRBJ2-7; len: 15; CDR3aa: CASSLVPQGFSEQYF
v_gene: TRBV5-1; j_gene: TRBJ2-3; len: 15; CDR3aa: CASSLGGSPPDTQYF
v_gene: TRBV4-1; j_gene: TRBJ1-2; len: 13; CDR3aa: CASSQGTGVGYTF
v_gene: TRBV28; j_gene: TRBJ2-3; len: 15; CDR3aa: CASSPRDRAQDTQYF
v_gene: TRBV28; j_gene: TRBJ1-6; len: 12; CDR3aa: CASSPGESPLHF